One and the same sample provided the 30 T cell receptor beta chains below, sequenced in a study of cytomegalovirus exposure and HLA in healthy donors. Primers for the PCR totalled 60 Vbeta and 13 Jbeta. The method was immunoSEQ multiplex PCR; TCRdb's version includes in-frame clones alone and lacks a portion of them. Altogether about 160,000 clones are present, almost 80% being singletons, with the ten largest covering 1.4%. Material: PBMCs. Receptor source: a male donor in good health and CMV-seronegative.

The rearrangement uses TRBV11-2 and TRBJ2-3; D may be TRBD2 (6 bases). V lost 3 bases, J lost 3 bases, and 13 bases lay in between. There are 15 residues in the CDR3. Germline V gene sequence: CDR1 SGHAT, CDR2 FQNNGV. In DNA, the CDR3 is TGTGCCAGCAGCTTCGGCGGGATGGGTACAGATACGCAGTATTTT. Amino acids: CASSFGGMGTDTQYF.

The V call is TRBV5-1, the J call TRBJ2-7; 12 nucleotides match TRBD1. The V and J ends lost 4 bases and 5 bases, in that order; junction bases with no gene match: 7. The germline V gene has CDR1 SGHRS and CDR2 YFSETQ. The CDR3 covers 15 residues. This chain's CDR3 is CASSLGTGGIHEQYF. In nucleotides, the CDR3 is TGCGCCAGCAGCCTAGGGACAGGGGGCATCCACGAGCAGTACTTC.

CDR3 protein: CASSPEAPSTDTQYF. CDR3 in DNA: TGCGCCAGCAGCCCTGAAGCCCCAAGCACAGATACGCAGTATTTT. This sequence joins TRBV5-1 and TRBJ2-3; D is undetermined. Trimming cost V 4 bases and J 0 bases, with 12 bases left between them. CDR3 length equals 15 residues. Germline assignment: CDR1 SGHRS and CDR2 YFSETQ. Based on the CDR3 plus reference TRBV5-1 and TRBJ2-3, the full variable domain is KAGVTQTPRYLIKTRGQQVTLSCSPISGHRSVSWYQQTPGQGLQFLFEYFSETQRNKGNFPGRFSGRQFSNSRSEMNVSTLELGDSALYLCASSPEAPSTDTQYFGPGTRLTVL.

This rearrangement joins TRBV10-2 to TRBJ2-2, with 10 bases lining up with TRBD2. Germline V gene data show CDR1 as WSHSY and CDR2 as SAAADI. This CDR3 has 15 residues. V was pared by 5 bases and J by 4 bases, with 4 bases of the junction left unmatched. The CDR3, as DNA: TGCGCCAGCAGTTTAGCGGGGGGTGGCACCGGGGAGCTGTTTTTT. Its translation: CASSLAGGGTGELFF.

V and J are TRBV6-1 and TRBJ1-3, with 7 bases that match TRBD1. The CDR3 consists of 17 residues. CDR1 is MNHNS and CDR2 is SASEGT in the germline V gene. J gave up 0 bases and V 4 bases, and 9 bases lay outside the gene matches. The CDR3 nucleotides are TGTGCCAGCAGTGTATCTACGGGACAGTTCTCTGGAAACACCATATATTTT. It is translated as CASSVSTGQFSGNTIYF.

The rearrangement links TRBV4-3 to TRBJ1-2, with 9 bases that match TRBD1. CDR3 length equals 14 residues. Unmatched junction bases numbered 3, after V lost 4 bases and J lost 3 bases. Germline V lookup: CDR1 LGHNA, CDR2 YSLEER. CDR3: CASSLRTGDYGYTF. The CDR3 bases are TGCGCCAGCAGCCTTCGGACAGGGGACTATGGCTACACCTTC.

The chain employs TRBV28 and TRBJ1-1; TRBD1 agrees at 10 bases. The trim removed 5 bases at V and 5 bases at J, leaving 11 bases unmatched. This CDR3 has 16 residues. Germline V gene data show CDR1 as MDHEN and CDR2 as SYDVKM. CDR3: CASSTRQGARWTEAFF. CDR3 DNA sequence: TGTGCCAGCAGTACCAGACAGGGGGCGCGATGGACTGAAGCTTTCTTT.

With regard to this clone: It is likely a read error, because the conserved phenylalanine at the end of the CDR3 is missing. This chain joins TRBV5-6 and TRBJ2-2, with 12 bases fitting TRBD2. The CDR3 runs to 16 residues. V trimming: 4 bases; J trimming: 5 bases; junction bases outside the gene matches: 6. CDR1 and CDR2 (germline): SGHDT, YYEEEE. DNA of the CDR3: TGTGCCAGCAGCCGCGGACTAGCGGGATCGACCGGGGAGCTGTTTTCT. Its protein product is CASSRGLAGSTGELFS.

The chain recombines TRBV4-2 with TRBJ1-6; the match to TRBD1 covers 11 bases. V lost 7 bases, J lost 7 bases, and 6 bases stayed unmatched. Germline V gives CDR1 LGHNA, CDR2 YNFKEQ. The CDR3 extends over 15 amino acids. The CDR3 bases are TGTGCCAGCACCTTAGGGACAGGGGGGAATTCACCCCTCCACTTT. Its protein is CASTLGTGGNSPLHF.

A remark on this clone: A junction boundary mismatches the germline segment, possibly from a read error. The chain uses TRBV5-1 and TRBJ1-2; TRBD1 is a possible D gene (6 bases). Germline CDR1 reads SGHRS; CDR2 reads YFSETQ. The CDR3 length is 15 residues. The CDR3 here is CASSLGQSTNYVYTF. CDR3 DNA sequence: TGCGCCAGCAGCTTAGGACAGAGTACTAACTATGTCTACACCTTC. Complete variable domain (other parts from reference TRBV5-1 and TRBJ1-2): KAGVTQTPRYLIKTRGQQVTLSCSPISGHRSVSWYQQTPGQGLQFLFEYFSETQRNKGNFPGRFSGRQFSNSRSEMNVSTLELGDSALYLCASSLGQSTNYVYTFGSGTRLTVV.

This CDR3 reads CASSQGGQARSDTQYF. In DNA, the CDR3 is TGCGCCAGCAGCCAAGGGGGGCAGGCTCGATCAGATACGCAGTATTTT. This rearrangement joins TRBV4-3 to TRBJ2-3; D is possibly TRBD1 (6 bases). This CDR3 contains 16 residues. Germline CDR1 LGHNA, CDR2 YSLEER. V lost 1 base, J lost 4 bases, and 15 bases lay in between.

The rearrangement joins TRBV7-9 to TRBJ2-1, with D possibly matching TRBD1 (6 bases). Trimming cost V 0 bases and J 7 bases, with 7 bases left between them. In germline, CDR1 is SEHNR, CDR2 FQNEAQ (reference sequence). This CDR3 has 13 residues. The CDR3: CASSLATGNEQFF. CDR3 bases: TGTGCCAGCAGCTTAGCCACAGGGAATGAGCAGTTCTTC.

This clone occurred once. The CDR3 DNA reads TGTGCCTGGAGTCCTCAGGAAGTCTCCTACGAGCAGTACTTC. Translation: CAWSPQEVSYEQYF. This chain links TRBV30 with TRBJ2-7; D remains ambiguous. The CDR3 consists of 14 residues. The germline V and J ends were trimmed by 2 bases and 0 bases, with 11 bases remaining between them. Looked up from germline, CDR1 is GTSNPN and CDR2 is SVGIG (reference sequence).

The CDR3 region is CASSPKGRGRREKLFF. The DNA for the CDR3 is TGCGCCAGCAGTCCTAAGGGAAGGGGAAGGCGAGAAAAACTGTTTTTT. The rearrangement links TRBV23-1 to TRBJ1-4; possible D gene TRBD1, 5 bases. TRBV23-1 is an ORF, and what it does is uncertain. The CDR3 length is 16 residues. V lost 4 bases and J lost 8, with 20 bases in between.

The V and J genes are TRBV12-5 and TRBJ2-1, with D maybe TRBD1 (6 bases). V was cut by 4 bases and J by 6 bases, with 7 bases left in between. The CDR3 has 12 amino acids. In germline, CDR1 is LGHNT, CDR2 FRNRAP. CDR3 sequence (DNA): TGTGCTAGTGGTTCAGGGGCCAATGAGCAGTTCTTC. The encoded protein is CASGSGANEQFF. The full variable domain, with the rest looked up from reference TRBV12-5 and TRBJ2-1, is DARVTQTPRHKVTEMGQEVTMRCQPILGHNTVFWYRQTMMQGLELLAYFRNRAPLDDSGMPKDRFSAEMPDATLATLKIQPSEPRDSAVYFCASGSGANEQFFGPGTRLTVL.

This rearrangement joins TRBV28 to TRBJ2-7; a weak D match, TRBD2 (5 bases). Germline CDR1 is MDHEN and CDR2 is SYDVKM. The V end was cut by 3 bases, the J end by 3 bases, with 6 bases between. This CDR3 contains 12 residues. The chain's CDR3 is CASSFAGYEQYF. CDR3 sequence (DNA): TGTGCCAGCAGTTTTGCGGGCTACGAGCAGTACTTC.

The chain combines TRBV15 with TRBJ2-1, with TRBD1 matching 7 bases. Trimming took 1 base from V and 3 from J; bases not matched to a gene: 9. Per the germline V gene, CDR1 is LNHNV and CDR2 is YYDKDF (reference sequence). The CDR3 consists of 17 residues. The DNA for the CDR3 is TGTGCCACCAGCAGAGCACTAGTCGGGACAGACTACAATGAGCAGTTCTTC. Encoded protein: CATSRALVGTDYNEQFF.

The rearrangement joins TRBV11-2 to TRBJ1-1; TRBD1 matches 12 bases. The V and J ends lost 2 bases and 1 base, in that order; junction bases with no gene match: 2. The CDR3 loop spans 16 amino acids. Germline CDR1 and CDR2: SGHAT and FQNNGV. This chain's CDR3 is CASSLRDRGPNTEAFF. CDR3 in DNA: TGTGCCAGCAGCTTAAGGGACAGGGGGCCGAACACTGAAGCTTTCTTT.

V is TRBV19 and J is TRBJ2-7; 8 bases fit TRBD2. CDR3 length: 13 amino acids. V shed 10 bases, J shed 6 bases, and the junction held 11 bases outside the gene matches. Germline V gene data show CDR1 as LNHDA and CDR2 as SQIVND (reference sequence). CDR3 amino acids: CATRGGGVPEQYF. DNA of the CDR3: TGTGCCACTCGGGGGGGCGGTGTCCCCGAGCAGTACTTC. The full variable domain, with the rest looked up from reference TRBV19 and TRBJ2-7, is DGGITQSPKYLFRKEGQNVTLSCEQNLNHDAMYWYRQDPGQGLRLIYYSQIVNDFQKGDIAEGYSVSREKKESFPLTVTSAQKNPTAFYLCATRGGGVPEQYFGPGTRLTVT.

Remarks on this clone: Other DNA sequences in the sample encode the same CDR3. This rearrangement joins TRBV28 to TRBJ1-5; no definite D call. CDR1 and CDR2 from the germline V gene are MDHEN and SYDVKM. This CDR3 is 13 amino acids long. Trimming took off 3 bases at V and 2 bases at J, with 5 bases between the two ends. The CDR3 DNA reads as TGTGCCAGCAGTTTTGCGGGCAATCAGCCCCAGCATTTT. Translated: CASSFAGNQPQHF.

The J gene is TRBJ1-2, the V gene TRBV30; D is uncertain. Trimming shortened V by 4 bases and J by 3 bases, and 6 bases separated the two germline ends. The CDR3 is 11 amino acids. Germline V gene lookup returns CDR1 GTSNPN and CDR2 SVGIG (reference sequence). The CDR3 DNA is TGTGCCTGGACCAGTTACTATGGCTACACCTTC. This gives the protein CAWTSYYGYTF.

This clone showed up just once. The chain carries TRBV28 and TRBJ1-3, with no clear D. Looked up from germline, CDR1 is MDHEN and CDR2 is SYDVKM. The CDR3 contains 16 residues. Trimming stripped 5 bases from V and 2 bases from J, with 16 bases between. Here the CDR3 DNA reads TGTGCCAGCAGTACTCAACTGACAAGCCCTGGAAACACCATATATTTT. It is translated as CASSTQLTSPGNTIYF.

V is TRBV6-5 and J is TRBJ1-2, with TRBD1 matching over 7 bases. Germline values: CDR1 MNHEY, CDR2 SVGAGI. The CDR3 is made up of 16 amino acids. Losses at the gene ends were 2 bases for V and 9 bases for J; bases not matched to a gene: 15. CDR3 sequence: CASSYEKTGQGKSYTF. DNA for the CDR3: TGTGCCAGCAGTTACGAAAAGACAGGGCAGGGGAAGAGCTACACCTTC.

The genes are TRBV2 and TRBJ1-1; D call uncertain. V was trimmed by 6 bases and J by 2 bases, leaving 4 bases between them. The CDR3 has 11 residues. From germline, CDR1 is SNHLY and CDR2 FYNNEI. CDR3 loop: CASSLNTEAFF. The CDR3 DNA is TGTGCCAGCAGCCTCAACACTGAAGCTTTCTTT.

The CDR3 is CASSQGQIPQETQYF. As DNA, the CDR3 is TGTGCCAGCAGTCAAGGACAGATCCCTCAAGAGACCCAGTACTTC. The J gene is TRBJ2-5, the V gene TRBV9; maybe TRBD1 (6 bases). Germline V gene lookup returns CDR1 SGDLS and CDR2 YYNGEE. Trimming stripped 5 bases from V and 2 bases from J, with 16 bases between. The CDR3 sequence is 15 residues long.

The V and J genes are TRBV19 and TRBJ1-1; tentative D call: TRBD1 (5 bases). Germline CDR1 and CDR2: LNHDA and SQIVND (reference sequence). V lost 4 bases, J lost 0 bases, and 12 bases lay in between. This CDR3 comprises 15 residues. Here the CDR3 reads CASSRGVTMNTEAFF. The CDR3 nucleotides are TGTGCCAGTAGTAGGGGGGTGACTATGAACACTGAAGCTTTCTTT.

In this sample, this clone turned up a few times. V is TRBV15 and J is TRBJ2-1; D perhaps matches TRBD1 (6 bases). V lost 3 bases and J 5 bases, leaving 14 bases between the germline ends. The CDR3 has 15 residues. The germline V gene encodes CDR1 LNHNV and CDR2 YYDKDF (reference sequence). This CDR3 is CATSSAGVGNNEQFF. The CDR3 coding sequence is TGTGCCACCAGCAGTGCAGGGGTCGGTAACAATGAGCAGTTCTTC.

Comments on this clone: Other DNA sequences in the same sample also yield this CDR3. The V and J genes are TRBV6-5 and TRBJ1-5; D may be TRBD1 (6 bases). The V end lost 0 bases, the J end lost 6 bases, and 9 bases lay between the germline ends. The CDR3 loop spans 14 amino acids. Germline V gene sequence: CDR1 MNHEY, CDR2 SVGAGI. CDR3 sequence reads: CASSYSGGSQPQHF. The CDR3 region has the DNA TGTGCCAGCAGTTACTCAGGGGGAAGTCAGCCCCAGCATTTT.

The chain employs TRBV1 and TRBJ2-5; TRBD2 reflects the table's D call only, with no check against the DNA. TRBV1 is listed as a pseudogene. The length of the CDR3 is 14 residues. CDR3 sequence reads: CTSSHVREGETQYF. CDR3 DNA: TGCACCAGCAGCCATGTTAGGGAGGGAGAGACCCAGTACTTC.

The chain recombines TRBV5-6 with TRBJ1-3, with D unresolved. Germline loops: CDR1 SGHDT, CDR2 YYEEEE. The length of the CDR3 is 14 residues. Trimming stripped 4 bases from V and 0 bases from J, with 8 bases between. The CDR3: CASSIESSGNTIYF. CDR3 bases: TGTGCCAGCAGCATCGAGAGCTCTGGAAACACCATATATTTT.